This passage covers 21 T cell receptor beta chains from one sample sequenced in a study of T cells in Graves' hyperthyroidism and ophthalmopathy (dated by TCRdb to between 2018 and 2021). The protocol used for the library was multiplex PCR. Sequenced on an Illumina HiSeq 2000. The TCR beta CDR3 regions were amplified from RNA transcripts. The TCR CDR3 was subjected to a first round of RT-PCR using the HTBI primer set and the Qiagen OneStep RT-PCR kit. Starting from the raw public reads, TCRdb applied fastp trimming at Q25, assembled clones with MiXCR and retained in-frame beta chains. CDR3 protein sequences are deduplicated, and each keeps its most common genes and DNA. The sample includes hundreds of thousands of distinct CDR3 sequences, with about 15% observed a single time. In total, the top ten clones hold 5.8% of the sample. The sample comprised blood. All receptors come from a woman aged 25 to 39 with Graves' hyperthyroidism that later progressed to Graves' ophthalmopathy.

This clonotype was counted ten times or more. This chain connects TRBV19 to TRBJ1-6; 7 positions agree with TRBD1. This CDR3 contains 13 residues. In germline, CDR1 is LNHDA, CDR2 SQIVND (reference sequence). V lost 4 bases to trimming and J lost 7 bases; unmatched junction nucleotides: 1. In nucleotides, the CDR3 is TGTGCCAGTAGTACGGACAGGAATTCACCCCTCCACTTT. The encoded protein is CASSTDRNSPLHF. The full variable domain, in which reference TRBV19 and TRBJ1-6 provide the parts outside the CDR3, is DGGITQSPKYLFRKEGQNVTLSCEQNLNHDAMYWYRQDPGQGLRLIYYSQIVNDFQKGDIAEGYSVSREKKESFPLTVTSAQKNPTAFYLCASSTDRNSPLHFGNGTRLTVT.

There are many counts of this clonotype. V and J are TRBV7-2 and TRBJ2-3; 10 bases agree with TRBD1. This CDR3 is built from 15 residues. The germline V gene encodes CDR1 SGHTA and CDR2 FQGNSA. The J segment lost 10 bases and the V segment lost 5 bases, leaving 12 bases of the junction unmatched. CDR3 nucleotide sequence: TGTGCCAGCAGCACGGGGACAGGGGCTAGTAACGCGCAGTATTTT. Its translation is CASSTGTGASNAQYF.

This clonotype was recorded many times. V and J are TRBV27 and TRBJ2-3; D possibly corresponds to TRBD1 (6 bases). Trimming took off 3 bases at V and 6 bases at J, with 13 bases between the two ends. This CDR3 has 14 residues. CDR1 is MNHEY, CDR2 SMNVEV, per germline (reference sequence). CDR3 sequence reads: CASSFTGFSDTQYF. The CDR3 nucleotides are TGTGCCAGCAGTTTCACAGGGTTTTCGGATACGCAGTATTTT.

This clonotype was observed a few times. This chain's CDR3 is CASSGGSGSYNSPLHF. The DNA of the CDR3 is TGTGCCAGCAGCGGGGGATCGGGCTCCTATAATTCACCCCTCCACTTT. The chain employs TRBV7-9 and TRBJ1-6; possible D gene TRBD1, 5 bases. Germline CDR1 and CDR2: SEHNR and FQNEAQ (reference sequence). V gave up 5 bases and J gave up 0 bases, with 11 bases separating them. There are 16 residues in the CDR3.

This clonotype came up many times. The chain has TRBV7-3 and TRBJ2-7, with 12 bases lining up with TRBD2. V was clipped by 4 bases and J by 1 base; unmatched bases: 5. The CDR3 sequence is 16 residues long. Germline V gene lookup returns CDR1 SGHTA and CDR2 FQGTGA. The CDR3 loop reads CASSSPGLAGSYEQYF. CDR3 DNA: TGTGCCAGCAGCTCACCGGGACTAGCGGGTTCCTACGAGCAGTACTTC.

There are many counts of this clonotype. V gene TRBV10-3 combines with J gene TRBJ1-2; possible D gene TRBD1, 6 bases. Germline CDR1 reads ENHRY; CDR2 reads SYGVKD. V gave up 5 bases and J gave up 2 bases, with 6 bases separating them. The CDR3 consists of 12 residues. CDR3 residues: CAISQGNYGYTF. The CDR3 DNA is TGTGCCATCAGTCAGGGGAACTATGGCTACACCTTC.

This clonotype was counted ten times or more. The chain links TRBV28 to TRBJ2-1, with 8 bases aligning to TRBD1. Germline CDR1 MDHEN, CDR2 SYDVKM. This CDR3 has 14 residues. Trimming took 9 bases from V and 6 from J; bases not matched to a gene: 10. The CDR3 DNA sequence: TGTGCCAGTTCCCGGACAGGGATACTCAATGAGCAGTTCTTC. Translating gives CASSRTGILNEQFF.

The genes are TRBV29-1 and TRBJ2-3; D perhaps matches TRBD2 (7 bases). V gave up 8 bases and J gave up 4 bases, with 19 bases separating them. CDR1 and CDR2 (germline): SQVTM, ANQGSEA. The CDR3 runs 14 residues. The CDR3 nucleotides read TGCAGCAAGAGGTGGCGGGGGCCCCCAGATACGCAGTATTTT. It codes for CSKRWRGPPDTQYF.

The V and J genes are TRBV3-1 and TRBJ2-4, with D perhaps matching TRBD1 (5 bases). Trimming took off 1 base at V and 15 bases at J, with 10 bases between the two ends. This CDR3 is 11 amino acids long. Germline V CDR1 and CDR2: LGHDT, YNNKEL (reference sequence). The CDR3 here is CASSQGTPRYF. CDR3 DNA sequence: TGTGCCAGCAGCCAAGGGACACCTCGGTACTTC.

Ten or more counts support this clonotype. This chain links TRBV30 with TRBJ2-3; 7 positions agree with TRBD2. CDR1 is GTSNPN and CDR2 is SVGIG in the germline V gene (reference sequence). The CDR3 has 16 amino acids. Trimming took 0 bases from V and 4 from J; bases not matched to a gene: 10. CDR3 sequence reads: CAWSVSLYGRPDTQYF. CDR3 DNA: TGTGCCTGGAGTGTATCCCTCTACGGGAGGCCAGATACGCAGTATTTT.

This clonotype has a count of ten or more. This chain joins TRBV10-3 and TRBJ1-1; the D is unclear. CDR3 length: 11 amino acids. From germline, CDR1 is ENHRY and CDR2 SYGVKD. V lost 6 bases, J lost 4 bases, and 6 bases lay in between. In nucleotides, the CDR3 is TGTGCCATCAGGTCAGCCACTGAAGCTTTCTTT. This codes for CAIRSATEAFF.

This clonotype has ten or more counts. The genes are TRBV30 and TRBJ2-5; perhaps D is TRBD1 or TRBD2 (5 bases each). V was shortened by 0 bases and J by 4 bases, with 18 bases between the two germline ends. CDR1 is GTSNPN and CDR2 is SVGIG in the germline V gene (reference sequence). This CDR3 is 16 amino acids long. DNA for the CDR3: TGTGCCTGGAGTGTACGAGGGGCCACAGGCGCAGAGACCCAGTACTTC. Protein: CAWSVRGATGAETQYF.

This clonotype was observed many times. The chain couples TRBV6-5 to TRBJ2-5, with no clear D. Trimming removed 0 bases at V and 1 base at J, with 12 bases between. Germline V gene lookup returns CDR1 MNHEY and CDR2 SVGAGI. The CDR3 contains 16 residues. Written as DNA, the CDR3 is TGTGCCAGCAGTTACTCGGTGGGCGGCGGCCAAGAGACCCAGTACTTC. Its protein is CASSYSVGGGQETQYF.

In its sample, this clonotype was seen many times. The chain recombines TRBV28 with TRBJ1-2; 9 bases are a match to TRBD1. Looked up from germline, CDR1 is MDHEN and CDR2 is SYDVKM. V was clipped by 8 bases and J by 4 bases; unmatched bases: 8. The CDR3 loop spans 14 amino acids. Here the CDR3 DNA reads TGTGCCAGCGTCCCGGGACAGGGCGGCTATGGCTACACCTTC. It is translated as CASVPGQGGYGYTF.

The V call is TRBV6-2 or TRBV6-3, the J call TRBJ2-1; 8 nucleotides match TRBD2. CDR1 is MNHEY and CDR2 is SVGEGT in the germline V gene. This CDR3 region has 14 residues. The V and J ends lost 6 bases and 4 bases, in that order; junction bases with no gene match: 5. The CDR3 DNA reads as TGTGCCAGCAGGGTTAGCGGGAAATACAATGAGCAGTTCTTC. Its translation is CASRVSGKYNEQFF.

This clonotype was detected many times. Because the CDR3's place on the DNA is in doubt, the DNA is left out and the CDR3 is given as listed by TCRdb. The gene calls are TRBV6-1 and TRBJ1-1. The CDR3 spans 15 residues, counting both ends. CDR1 MNHNS and CDR2 SASEGT come from the germline V gene. CDR3 residues: CASSSSDRINTEAFF.

This clonotype was seen repeatedly, ten times or more. V is TRBV29-1 and J is TRBJ2-3, with a weak D call TRBD2 (7 bases). The CDR3 sequence is 15 residues long. The V gene's germline CDR1 is SQVTM and CDR2 ANQGSEA. With 4 bases removed from V and 0 bases from J, the gap between germline ends came to 14 bases. The CDR3 sequence: CSVVGGRGSTDTQYF. The CDR3, as DNA: TGCAGCGTTGTAGGAGGGAGGGGGAGCACAGATACGCAGTATTTT.

The chain has TRBV2 and TRBJ2-2, with 13 bases that match TRBD2. The germline V gene has CDR1 SNHLY and CDR2 FYNNEI. After removal of 5 bases from V and 5 bases from J, the junction contained 2 bases not matched to a gene. CDR3 length equals 15 residues. The CDR3 sequence: CASSMTSGRTGELFF. CDR3 nucleotides: TGTGCCAGCAGTATGACTAGCGGGAGGACCGGGGAGCTGTTTTTT. The whole variable domain, remainder taken from reference TRBV2 and TRBJ2-2, is EPEVTQTPSHQVTQMGQEVILRCVPISNHLYFYWYRQILGQKVEFLVSFYNNEISEKSEIFDDQFSVERPDGSNFTLKIRSTKLEDSAMYFCASSMTSGRTGELFFGEGSRLTVL.

Only a few counts were recorded for this clonotype. A single base separates this from a much larger clone, so it may be a read error. The chain carries TRBV7-2 and TRBJ1-2; D is possibly TRBD1 (6 bases). In germline, CDR1 is SGHTA, CDR2 FQGNSA. The CDR3 has 15 residues. The CDR3 DNA reads as TGTTCCAGCAGCCCCGCTGCCGGGACAAGTGGCGGCTACACCTTC. Translation: CSSSPAAGTSGGYTF.

On this clonotype itself: Just one base apart from a much larger clone, this may be a read error. V gene TRBV2 combines with J gene TRBJ2-7; 10 nucleotides align to TRBD2. The germline gives CDR1 SNHLY, CDR2 FYNNEI. V trimming: 2 bases; J trimming: 7 bases; junction bases outside the gene matches: 11. This CDR3 region has 16 residues. Here the CDR3 reads CASSETVLAGSGEQYF. DNA for the CDR3: TGTGCCAGCAGTGAAACGGTACTAGCGGGAAGTGGTGAGCAGTACTTC.

The gene calls are TRBV11-3 and TRBJ2-3; 10 bases map to TRBD2. V shed 3 bases and J 2 bases; nucleotides not matched to a gene: 8. The CDR3 is 17 residues long. Looked up from germline, CDR1 is SGHNT and CDR2 is YENEEA. The CDR3 nucleotides read TGTGCCAGCAGCTTGCGTAGCGGGAGGAGGGCCACAGATACGCAGTATTTT. Translated, it gives CASSLRSGRRATDTQYF.